This TCR beta chain is from a study of cytomegalovirus exposure and HLA in healthy donors. Study-wide context: Unique TCRs numbering roughly 85 million, obtained from HLA-typed donors, made up an early data release.

The CDR3 totals 12 residues. The germline gives CDR1 SEHNR, CDR2 FQNEAQ (reference sequence). V was pared by 3 bases and J by 8 bases, with 10 bases between. Study-level findings and limits: Earlier analysis yielded a pattern in which most TCR beta V segments were productive about 90% or about 30% of the time. In a later analysis, specific HLA alleles were associated with approximately 17,000 TCR beta sequences at a 0.05 false discovery rate. Cytomegalovirus status was reportedly diagnosed by the classifier with high sensitivity and specificity.

PCR involved 60 Vbeta and 13 Jbeta primers. Profiled with immunoSEQ multiplex PCR; TCRdb holds only in-frame clones, not every one. In the table there are about 180,000 clones, about 85% of which are singletons. This clone was detected a few times. Its cognate antigen is unknown. The sequence came from a girl between 10 and 17 years old in good health and CMV-seropositive. The material sequenced was PBMCs. This chain uses TRBV7-9 with TRBJ1-1; D is undetermined. The CDR3 sequence is CASSFSNGEAFF. As DNA, the CDR3 is TGTGCCAGCAGCTTTTCTAACGGGGAAGCTTTCTTT.